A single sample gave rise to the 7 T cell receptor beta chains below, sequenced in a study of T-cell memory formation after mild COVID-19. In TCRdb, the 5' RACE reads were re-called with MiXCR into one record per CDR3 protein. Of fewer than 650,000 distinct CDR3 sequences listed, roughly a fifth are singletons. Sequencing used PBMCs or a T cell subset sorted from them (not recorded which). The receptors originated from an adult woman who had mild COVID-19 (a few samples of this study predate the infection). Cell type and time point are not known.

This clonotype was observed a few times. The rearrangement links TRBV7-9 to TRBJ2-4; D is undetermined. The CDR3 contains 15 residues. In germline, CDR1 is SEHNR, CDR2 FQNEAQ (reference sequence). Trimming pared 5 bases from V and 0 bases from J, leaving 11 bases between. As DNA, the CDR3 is TGTGCCAGCAGCCCCCCCAGACTAGCCAAAAACATTCAGTACTTC. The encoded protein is CASSPPRLAKNIQYF.

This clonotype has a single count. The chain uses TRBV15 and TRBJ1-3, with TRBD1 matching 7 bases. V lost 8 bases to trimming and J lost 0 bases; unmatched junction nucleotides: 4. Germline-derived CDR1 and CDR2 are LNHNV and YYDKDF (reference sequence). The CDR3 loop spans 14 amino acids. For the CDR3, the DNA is TGTGCCACCCTCGACAGGGTCTCTGGAAACACCATATATTTT. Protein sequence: CATLDRVSGNTIYF. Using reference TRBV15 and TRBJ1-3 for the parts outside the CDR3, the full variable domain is DAMVIQNPRYQVTQFGKPVTLSCSQTLNHNVMYWYQQKSSQAPKLLFHYYDKDFNNEADTPDNFQSRRPNTSFCFLDIRSPGLGDTAMYLCATLDRVSGNTIYFGEGSWLTVV.

The CDR3 region has the DNA TGCAGCGTCGTGGGACTAGCGGGCCAAGAGACCCAGTACTTC. This encodes CSVVGLAGQETQYF. The chain employs TRBV29-1 and TRBJ2-5, with TRBD2 matching over 12 bases. Germline assignment: CDR1 SQVTM and CDR2 ANQGSEA. The CDR3 extends over 14 amino acids. V shed 6 bases, J shed 1 base, and the junction held 3 bases outside the gene matches.

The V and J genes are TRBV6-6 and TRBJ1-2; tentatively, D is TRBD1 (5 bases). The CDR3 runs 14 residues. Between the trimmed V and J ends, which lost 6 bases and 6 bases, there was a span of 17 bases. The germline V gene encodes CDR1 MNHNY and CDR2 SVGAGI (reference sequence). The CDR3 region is CASRLARSGHGYTF. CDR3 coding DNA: TGTGCCAGCAGACTCGCGAGGTCAGGGCATGGCTACACCTTC.

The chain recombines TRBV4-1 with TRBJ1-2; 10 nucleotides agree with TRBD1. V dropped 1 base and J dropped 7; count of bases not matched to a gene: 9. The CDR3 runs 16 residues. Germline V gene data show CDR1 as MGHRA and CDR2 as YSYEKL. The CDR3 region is CASSQALRQGARGYTF. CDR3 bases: TGCGCCAGCAGCCAAGCACTAAGACAGGGGGCGCGTGGCTACACCTTC.

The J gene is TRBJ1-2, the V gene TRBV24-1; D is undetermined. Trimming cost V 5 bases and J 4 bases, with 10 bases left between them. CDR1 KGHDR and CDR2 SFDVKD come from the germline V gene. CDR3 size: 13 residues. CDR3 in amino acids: CATSVDRAYGYTF. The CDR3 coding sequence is TGTGCCACCAGTGTCGATAGAGCCTATGGCTACACCTTC.

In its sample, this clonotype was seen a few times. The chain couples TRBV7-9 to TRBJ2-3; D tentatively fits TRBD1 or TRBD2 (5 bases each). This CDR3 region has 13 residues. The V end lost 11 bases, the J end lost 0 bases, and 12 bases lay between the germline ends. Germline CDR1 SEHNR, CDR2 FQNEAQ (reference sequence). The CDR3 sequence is CAVPGASTDTQYF. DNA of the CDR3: TGTGCCGTACCCGGGGCCAGCACAGATACGCAGTATTTT.